Reported below is one T cell receptor (beta chain). The record originates from a study of blood T cell repertoires in COVID-19. Study in general: Donors in the United States, Italy and Spain gave samples during acute or convalescent COVID-19. The cDNA or gDNA used as material had been derived from T cells, B-cell-depleted T cells, or PBMCs.

As originally analysed: It was from reference gene primer amplification that nucleated cell counts were estimated. Measured with immunoSEQ multiplex PCR; TCRdb has only the in-frame clones, and not every one. Clone size and the V and J calls come from that table; the DNA yielded D and trimming. Here the sample spans some 180,000 clones, around 84% being singletons. The CDR3 is 15 residues long. Trimming at V came to 6 bases and at J to 7 bases, leaving 7 bases not matched to a gene. Germline V gene lookup returns CDR1 MGHDK and CDR2 SYGVNS. This chain joins TRBV25-1 and TRBJ2-1; 12 positions match TRBD2. Specimen: peripheral blood. The receptor was derived from a human donor in a cohort sampled during active COVID-19. Here the CDR3 reads CASSKLAGGRNEQFF. The CDR3 nucleotides are TGTGCCAGCAGCAAACTAGCGGGAGGTCGGAATGAGCAGTTCTTC. Drawing the rest from reference TRBV25-1 and TRBJ2-1, the complete variable domain is EADIYQTPRYLVIGTGKKITLECSQTMGHDKMYWYQQDPGMELHLIHYSYGVNSTEKGDLSSESTVSRIRTEHFPLTLESARPSHTSQYLCASSKLAGGRNEQFFGPGTRLTVL.